These 26 T cell receptor beta chains share one sample of origin, sequenced in a study of post-analysis software for immune sequencing data. Study conclusions and caveats: Controls had lower frequencies than patients of 4 or 5 TRBV segments, which included TRBV5-6, TRBV5-1 and TRBV20-1.

Their cognate antigens are unknown. Unique-molecular-identifier-tagged TCR beta cDNA libraries were used. TCRdb re-derived calls from the PCR reads in MiXCR, one entry per CDR3 protein. The sample includes under 650,000 distinct CDR3 sequences, 40% to 50% of them seen just once. The specimen sequenced was blood. Source of these receptors: a girl aged 5 to 17 with multiple sclerosis.

The chain carries TRBV5-1 and TRBJ2-3, with 7 bases aligning to TRBD2. V trimming: 0 bases; J trimming: 4 bases; junction bases outside the gene matches: 8. This CDR3 is built from 16 residues. The germline V gene encodes CDR1 SGHRS and CDR2 YFSETQ. The CDR3 DNA follows: TGCGCCAGCAGCTTGGTAGGCGGGGGAGATGCAGATACGCAGTATTTT. Its translation: CASSLVGGGDADTQYF.

V is TRBV3-1 and J is TRBJ2-1, with D perhaps matching TRBD1 (5 bases). Looked up from germline, CDR1 is LGHDT and CDR2 is YNNKEL (reference sequence). The CDR3 consists of 15 residues. V was shortened by 0 bases and J by 8 bases, with 14 bases between the two germline ends. The CDR3 region is CASSQDPDSSDEQFF. The CDR3 DNA reads as TGTGCCAGCAGCCAAGATCCAGACAGTTCGGATGAGCAGTTCTTC.

The chain recombines TRBV10-3 with TRBJ1-2, with D unresolved. V was pared by 0 bases and J by 4 bases, with 12 bases between. The germline V gene has CDR1 ENHRY and CDR2 SYGVKD. CDR3 length: 15 amino acids. CDR3 protein: CAISESGGGVYGYTF. The DNA of the CDR3 is TGTGCCATCAGTGAGTCGGGCGGAGGCGTCTATGGCTACACCTTC.

The chain employs TRBV7-8 and TRBJ1-6, with D possibly matching TRBD1 (5 bases). V gave up 0 bases and J gave up 7 bases, with 13 bases separating them. Germline CDR1 reads SGHVS; CDR2 reads FQNEAQ. This CDR3 spans 16 amino acids. The CDR3 nucleotides read TGTGCCAGCAGCTTAGCGTCTGGGGGGAGGAATTCACCCCTCCACTTT. Protein: CASSLASGGRNSPLHF.

The rearrangement links TRBV20-1 to TRBJ2-7, with D hard to call. From germline, CDR1 is DFQATT and CDR2 SNEGSKA (reference sequence). The ends were cut back, 6 bases at V and 7 bases at J, with 19 bases in the middle. The CDR3 covers 13 residues. The DNA of the CDR3 is TGCAGTGCGGTGGTGGCTACGAAGGAGGAGCAGTACTTC. It yields the protein CSAVVATKEEQYF.

A word on this clonotype: The junction does not match germline at one end; this may be a read error. The rearrangement links TRBV12-3 or TRBV12-4 to TRBJ1-6; perhaps TRBD1 as D (5 bases). The CDR3 has 15 residues. The chain's CDR3 is CASSLSRDGNSPLHF. The CDR3 DNA sequence: TGTGCCAGTAGTTTAAGCCGGGACGGTAATTCACCCCTCCACTTT.

The rearrangement links TRBV6-1 to TRBJ1-5; D may be TRBD1 (6 bases). V was trimmed by 8 bases and J by 6 bases, leaving 20 bases between them. Germline V gene data show CDR1 as MNHNS and CDR2 as SASEGT. The CDR3 sequence is 15 residues long. The CDR3 loop is CASVRASADSQPQHF. For the CDR3, the DNA is TGTGCCAGCGTGAGGGCCTCGGCGGACAGTCAGCCCCAGCATTTT.

This clonotype has only a few counts. The gene calls are TRBV20-1 and TRBJ1-2, with 8 nucleotides matching TRBD1. Trimming removed 2 bases from V and 7 bases from J; junction bases left unmatched: 3. Germline values: CDR1 DFQATT, CDR2 SNEGSKA (reference sequence). The CDR3 spans 12 residues. The CDR3 DNA sequence: TGCAGTGCTAGAAACAGGGGGTCTGGCTACACCTTC. Amino acid sequence: CSARNRGSGYTF.

The chain recombines TRBV20-1 with TRBJ2-5, with 9 bases fitting TRBD2. Germline assignment: CDR1 DFQATT and CDR2 SNEGSKA (reference sequence). Trimming at V came to 2 bases and at J to 2 bases, leaving 3 bases not matched to a gene. The CDR3 is made up of 14 amino acids. CDR3 bases: TGCAGTGCTAGACGCGGGAGGGTACAAGAGACCCAGTACTTC. Its protein product is CSARRGRVQETQYF.

V is TRBV6-2 or TRBV6-3 and J is TRBJ2-4, with D uncertain. V shed 6 bases and J shed 3 bases, with 9 bases lying between them. Germline loops: CDR1 MNHEY, CDR2 SVGEGT. The CDR3 is made up of 13 amino acids. The CDR3 DNA is TGTGCCAGCAGGGAGTCTAGCAAAAACATTCAGTACTTC. Protein: CASRESSKNIQYF.

This chain connects TRBV6-4 to TRBJ2-1; 10 bases map to TRBD2. The germline V gene has CDR1 MRHNA and CDR2 SNTAGT. V shed 4 bases and J 6 bases; nucleotides not matched to a gene: 3. The CDR3 sequence is 14 residues long. This chain's CDR3 is CASSVAGGTNEQFF. The CDR3 region has the DNA TGTGCCAGCAGTGTAGCGGGGGGCACCAATGAGCAGTTCTTC.

J is TRBJ2-1 and V is TRBV4-2, with a possible D match to TRBD2 (6 bases). Between the trimmed V and J ends, which lost 1 base and 8 bases, there was a span of 18 bases. Germline lookup yields CDR1 LGHNA and CDR2 YNFKEQ. CDR3 length: 16 amino acids. CDR3 DNA sequence: TGTGCCAGCAGCCAAGTCGTCGGGGACTCGGGGTATGAGCAGTTCTTC. Translating it yields CASSQVVGDSGYEQFF.

This clonotype was seen at least ten times. The chain has TRBV5-1 and TRBJ1-4; the match to TRBD1 covers 7 bases. The germline V gene has CDR1 SGHRS and CDR2 YFSETQ. The CDR3 extends over 13 amino acids. The V and J ends lost 4 bases and 6 bases, in that order; junction bases with no gene match: 3. CDR3 nucleotides: TGCGCCAGCAGCCCCCAGGGGGATGAAAAACTGTTTTTT. Its translation: CASSPQGDEKLFF.

This clonotype was counted between two and nine times. The gene calls are TRBV15 and TRBJ2-3; D gene unclear. CDR1 is LNHNV and CDR2 is YYDKDF in the germline V gene (reference sequence). Trimming left V 0 bases short and J 6 bases short, with 4 bases between. The CDR3 has 12 amino acids. CDR3 DNA: TGTGCCACCAGCAGAGATCCCGATACGCAGTATTTT. Amino acids: CATSRDPDTQYF.

The chain combines TRBV12-3 or TRBV12-4 with TRBJ1-2; 9 bases align to TRBD1. The CDR3 has 16 residues. The V segment lost 5 bases and the J segment 4 bases; nucleotides outside the gene matches: 11. CDR3 region: CASSPAGTGSVYGYTF. The CDR3 DNA is TGTGCCAGCAGTCCCGCCGGGACAGGGTCTGTCTATGGCTACACCTTC.

This chain links TRBV5-6 with TRBJ2-3; 7 bases are shared with TRBD1. Germline V gives CDR1 SGHDT, CDR2 YYEEEE. V shed 4 bases and J 9 bases; nucleotides not matched to a gene: 5. This CDR3 comprises 12 residues. CDR3 nucleotides: TGTGCCAGCAGCGTGCTGACAGGGACGCAGTATTTT. This codes for CASSVLTGTQYF.

The chain couples TRBV5-6 to TRBJ1-2; D is undetermined. The CDR3 is 15 residues long. CDR1 is SGHDT and CDR2 is YYEEEE in the germline V gene. Trimming left V 3 bases short and J 1 base short, with 13 bases between. CDR3 in amino acids: CASSWMGSRNYGYTF. CDR3 nucleotides: TGTGCCAGCAGCTGGATGGGGAGCCGTAACTATGGCTACACCTTC.

V is TRBV12-3 or TRBV12-4 and J is TRBJ2-1; 8 bases align to TRBD2. This CDR3 comprises 16 residues. V was pared by 5 bases and J by 4 bases, with 10 bases of the junction left unmatched. The CDR3 protein is CASSGRGSGGYNEQFF. The DNA for the CDR3 is TGTGCCAGCAGTGGTCGAGGGAGCGGGGGTTACAATGAGCAGTTCTTC.

CDR3 loop: CASSFRVGEQYF. Here the CDR3 DNA reads TGTGCCAGCAGTTTCCGGGTGGGGGAGCAGTACTTC. V is TRBV12-3 or TRBV12-4 and J is TRBJ2-7; D is uncertain. The V end was cut by 3 bases, the J end by 7 bases, with 10 bases between. The CDR3 totals 12 residues.

Here the CDR3 reads CASRTQGAAEAFF. CDR3 sequence (DNA): TGTGCCAGCAGAACCCAGGGGGCGGCTGAAGCTTTCTTT. The chain recombines TRBV28 with TRBJ1-1; 8 bases align to TRBD1. Unmatched junction bases numbered 6, after V lost 6 bases and J lost 6 bases. Looked up from germline, CDR1 is MDHEN and CDR2 is SYDVKM. CDR3 length: 13 residues. The full variable domain, rest sourced from reference TRBV28 and TRBJ1-1, is DVKVTQSSRYLVKRTGEKVFLECVQDMDHENMFWYRQDPGLGLRLIYFSYDVKMKEKGDIPEGYSVSREKKERFSLILESASTNQTSMYLCASRTQGAAEAFFGQGTRLTVV.

J is TRBJ1-2 and V is TRBV5-1; D gene unclear. The germline V gene encodes CDR1 SGHRS and CDR2 YFSETQ. V was pared by 0 bases and J by 2 bases, with 5 bases between. This CDR3 has 13 amino acids. CDR3 in amino acids: CASSLERNYGYTF. DNA for the CDR3: TGCGCCAGCAGCTTGGAACGGAACTATGGCTACACCTTC.

The chain uses TRBV6-6 and TRBJ1-4, with D unclear. The CDR3 is made up of 14 amino acids. Germline CDR1 MNHNY, CDR2 SVGAGI (reference sequence). V was pared by 5 bases and J by 0 bases, with 7 bases between. Written as DNA, the CDR3 is TGTGCCAGCAGTGAGATTGCAACTAATGAAAAACTGTTTTTT. Encoded protein: CASSEIATNEKLFF.

V usage is TRBV7-2 and J usage is TRBJ2-3; D gene uncertain. V gave up 1 base and J gave up 0 bases, with 11 bases separating them. In germline, CDR1 is SGHTA, CDR2 FQGNSA. CDR3 size: 16 residues. CDR3 nucleotide sequence: TGTGCCAGCAGCTTAGTGGGTCTCTTCAGCACAGATACGCAGTATTTT. This gives the protein CASSLVGLFSTDTQYF.

Details on this clonotype: A read error may explain this, as a much larger clone is one base away. This chain connects TRBV29-1 to TRBJ2-7, with 8 bases fitting TRBD2. The CDR3 sequence is 12 residues long. V shed 6 bases, J shed 6 bases, and the junction held 7 bases outside the gene matches. CDR1 is SQVTM and CDR2 is ANQGSEA in the germline V gene. The CDR3: CSVDSGTREQYF. The CDR3 DNA follows: TGCAGCGTAGATAGCGGGACCCGCGAGCAGTACTTC.

The DNA of the CDR3 is TGTGCCAGCAGCGACCGAGACCCCCAGCGGGATACGCAGTATTTT. Its protein product is CASSDRDPQRDTQYF. The chain links TRBV7-8 to TRBJ2-3; the D gene is possibly TRBD2 (5 bases). The CDR3 is 15 residues long. Germline V gene lookup returns CDR1 SGHVS and CDR2 FQNEAQ. V lost 5 bases to trimming and J lost 6 bases, with 18 bases between them. Full variable domain (remainder filled in from reference TRBV7-8 and TRBJ2-3): GAGVSQSPRYKVAKRGQDVALRCDPISGHVSLFWYQQALGQGPEFLTYFQNEAQLDKSGLPSDRFFAERPEGSVSTLKIQRTQQEDSAVYLCASSDRDPQRDTQYFGPGTRLTVL.

The rearrangement joins TRBV3-1 to TRBJ1-4; no definite D call. CDR3 size: 12 residues. The V gene lost 1 base and the J gene lost 8 bases, with 5 bases spanning the gap. Germline V gene data show CDR1 as LGHDT and CDR2 as YNNKEL (reference sequence). CDR3 DNA: TGTGCCAGCAGCCAAGGGCGAGAAAAACTGTTTTTT. It encodes CASSQGREKLFF.